A single sample is the source of the 21 T cell receptor beta chains below, sequenced in a study of blood T cell repertoires in COVID-19. Sequencing used immunoSEQ multiplex PCR; TCRdb keeps in-frame clones, though not all of them. The sample carries tens of thousands of clones, 70% to 80% recorded once. Sequencing was done on a sample of peripheral blood. These receptors all stem from a woman aged 70 to 79 with acute or convalescent COVID-19.

The chain carries TRBV27 and TRBJ1-1; D remains unclear. Trimming cost V 3 bases and J 11 bases, with 13 bases left between them. Germline V gives CDR1 MNHEY, CDR2 SMNVEV (reference sequence). This CDR3 contains 12 residues. CDR3 in DNA: TGTGCCAGCAGTTTCCCGGGAATGGAGGCTTTCTTT. It yields the protein CASSFPGMEAFF.

This chain links TRBV5-1 with TRBJ1-4; D is unclear. The CDR3 spans 15 residues. Deletions cut 4 bases from V and 2 bases from J, with 12 bases between. Germline values: CDR1 SGHRS, CDR2 YFSETQ. The chain's CDR3 is CASSPIRDTNEKLFF. The CDR3 DNA sequence: TGCGCCAGCAGCCCCATCCGGGATACTAATGAAAAACTGTTTTTT.

The chain combines TRBV4-3 with TRBJ1-4, with D hard to call. The CDR3 extends over 13 amino acids. Per germline, CDR1 LGHNA and CDR2 YSLEER. With 4 bases removed from V and 5 bases from J, the gap between germline ends came to 8 bases. In nucleotides, the CDR3 is TGCGCCAGCAGCCTTGAGTTAAATGAAAAACTGTTTTTT. Protein: CASSLELNEKLFF.

The chain is built from TRBV7-9 and TRBJ1-4; D may be TRBD1 (6 bases). CDR1 and CDR2 (germline): SEHNR, FQNEAQ (reference sequence). The V and J ends lost 5 bases and 8 bases respectively, with 15 bases between them. The CDR3 totals 14 residues. CDR3 nucleotide sequence: TGTGCCAGCAGCCGGGACATGGGCGAAGAAAAACTGTTTTTT. Its translation: CASSRDMGEEKLFF.

This clone was recorded a few times. V and J are TRBV6-5 and TRBJ2-5, with TRBD1 matching over 8 bases. This CDR3 has 14 amino acids. The ends lost 5 bases at V and 5 bases at J; junction bases unmatched: 7. CDR1 and CDR2 from the germline V gene are MNHEY and SVGAGI. The CDR3 DNA reads TGTGCCAGCAGTCTCCGGACAGGGAGGGAGACCCAGTACTTC. Its translation is CASSLRTGRETQYF.

V usage is TRBV28 and J usage is TRBJ2-5; D might be TRBD1 (6 bases). The CDR3 is made up of 14 amino acids. The ends were cut back, 6 bases at V and 2 bases at J, with 13 bases in the middle. The germline V gene has CDR1 MDHEN and CDR2 SYDVKM. CDR3 residues: CASRVLQGQETQYF. CDR3 DNA sequence: TGTGCCAGCAGAGTTTTACAGGGTCAAGAGACCCAGTACTTC. Using reference TRBV28 and TRBJ2-5 for the parts outside the CDR3, the full variable domain is DVKVTQSSRYLVKRTGEKVFLECVQDMDHENMFWYRQDPGLGLRLIYFSYDVKMKEKGDIPEGYSVSREKKERFSLILESASTNQTSMYLCASRVLQGQETQYFGPGTRLLVL.

The J gene is TRBJ1-5, the V gene TRBV6-1; possible D gene TRBD1, 5 bases. The V gene's germline CDR1 is MNHNS and CDR2 SASEGT. The V end lost 1 base, the J end lost 7 bases, and 11 bases lay between the germline ends. The CDR3 totals 14 residues. CDR3 loop: CASSEGQGQQPQHF. For the CDR3, the DNA is TGTGCCAGCAGTGAAGGCCAGGGTCAGCAGCCCCAGCATTTT.

The genes are TRBV19 and TRBJ1-1; 7 bases agree with TRBD1. The CDR3 extends over 14 amino acids. The germline V gene encodes CDR1 LNHDA and CDR2 SQIVND (reference sequence). Trimming removed 3 bases from V and 4 bases from J; junction bases left unmatched: 5. The CDR3: CASSMTGQSTEAFF. In DNA, the CDR3 is TGTGCCAGTAGTATGACAGGGCAGTCCACTGAAGCTTTCTTT.

The chain is built from TRBV5-1 and TRBJ2-7, with TRBD2 matching over 7 bases. The CDR3 has 15 residues. Germline CDR1 SGHRS, CDR2 YFSETQ. V shed 0 bases and J 6 bases; nucleotides not matched to a gene: 9. CDR3 loop: CASSLGSGVDVEQYF. CDR3 DNA sequence: TGCGCCAGCAGCTTGGGAAGCGGGGTCGATGTCGAGCAGTACTTC.

A single count supports this clone. The chain couples TRBV28 to TRBJ2-3; weak D call: TRBD1 (5 bases). CDR1 is MDHEN, CDR2 SYDVKM, per germline. Between the trimmed V and J ends, which lost 1 base and 4 bases, there was a span of 9 bases. The CDR3 extends over 14 amino acids. CDR3 nucleotides: TGTGCCAGCAGTTTATCCAGGGTGGCAGATACGCAGTATTTT. This sequence encodes CASSLSRVADTQYF.

Only a few counts were recorded for this clone. This chain uses TRBV7-8 with TRBJ1-4; perhaps TRBD1 as D (6 bases). The CDR3 totals 17 residues. Looked up from germline, CDR1 is SGHVS and CDR2 is FQNEAQ. V lost 2 bases and J 0 bases, leaving 13 bases between the germline ends. CDR3 bases: TGTGCCAGCAGCTTATGGGGGCGGGTGGCAACTAATGAAAAACTGTTTTTT. It encodes CASSLWGRVATNEKLFF.

The CDR3 is CASSQDRGNSPLHF. The CDR3 region has the DNA TGTGCCAGCAGTCAGGACAGGGGCAATTCACCCCTCCACTTT. This chain uses TRBV27 with TRBJ1-6; 9 bases are a match to TRBD1. The CDR3 extends over 14 amino acids. V trimming: 5 bases; J trimming: 7 bases; junction bases outside the gene matches: 3. The V gene's germline CDR1 is MNHEY and CDR2 SMNVEV (reference sequence).

This clone came up a few times. The V and J genes are TRBV7-8 and TRBJ1-2; 9 bases agree with TRBD1. The CDR3 totals 17 residues. The germline V gene has CDR1 SGHVS and CDR2 FQNEAQ. V lost 4 bases to trimming and J lost 2 bases; unmatched junction nucleotides: 11. CDR3 sequence: CASSSRITGTGNYGYTF. In nucleotides, the CDR3 is TGTGCCAGCAGCTCGCGAATTACCGGGACAGGGAACTATGGCTACACCTTC.

This rearrangement joins TRBV5-4 to TRBJ2-7, with D perhaps matching TRBD1 (6 bases). V lost 4 bases, J lost 2 bases, and 13 bases lay in between. The germline V gene encodes CDR1 SGHNT and CDR2 YYREEE (reference sequence). The CDR3 covers 14 residues. The CDR3 protein is CASSPRTAAYEQYF. Here the CDR3 DNA reads TGTGCCAGCAGCCCTAGGACAGCTGCCTACGAGCAGTACTTC.

This sequence joins TRBV5-1 and TRBJ2-4; TRBD1 might be the D (6 bases). The CDR3 length is 17 residues. Germline CDR1 SGHRS, CDR2 YFSETQ. V was trimmed by 4 bases and J by 0 bases, leaving 17 bases between them. The CDR3 DNA is TGCGCCAGCAGCCTAGGACAGCCCGGGGTAGCCAAAAACATTCAGTACTTC. As protein: CASSLGQPGVAKNIQYF.

The chain uses TRBV4-1 and TRBJ2-1, with D perhaps TRBD1 (6 bases). This CDR3 contains 14 residues. Germline values: CDR1 MGHRA, CDR2 YSYEKL. Between the trimmed V and J ends, which lost 4 bases and 3 bases, there was a span of 10 bases. DNA for the CDR3: TGCGCCAGCAGCCTCCGGGACATCTACAATGAGCAGTTCTTC. This codes for CASSLRDIYNEQFF.

This chain connects TRBV30 to TRBJ1-5, with D uncertain. The CDR3 sequence is 14 residues long. Germline V gene lookup returns CDR1 GTSNPN and CDR2 SVGIG (reference sequence). Trimming removed 2 bases from V and 4 bases from J, with 12 bases in between. The CDR3 sequence: CAWSLGSGNQPQHF. CDR3 DNA: TGTGCCTGGAGTCTAGGTTCGGGTAATCAGCCCCAGCATTTT.

The V call is TRBV19, the J call TRBJ2-2; 12 bases are a match to TRBD1. Unmatched junction bases numbered 6, after V lost 8 bases and J lost 8 bases. Germline CDR1 is LNHDA and CDR2 is SQIVND (reference sequence). The CDR3 sequence is 14 residues long. CDR3 residues: CASGGTGGMGELFF. CDR3 nucleotide sequence: TGTGCCAGTGGTGGGACAGGGGGCATGGGGGAGCTGTTTTTT.

The chain recombines TRBV5-1 with TRBJ2-7; D is ambiguous. The CDR3 is made up of 13 amino acids. From germline, CDR1 is SGHRS and CDR2 YFSETQ. Trimming cost V 2 bases and J 4 bases, with 10 bases left between them. This CDR3 reads CASSFPPLYEQYF. DNA for the CDR3: TGCGCCAGCAGCTTTCCCCCGTTGTACGAGCAGTACTTC.

The chain combines TRBV6-1 with TRBJ2-1, with 8 bases identical to TRBD2. CDR3 length: 14 amino acids. V lost 3 bases to trimming and J lost 4 bases; unmatched junction nucleotides: 2. CDR1 and CDR2 (germline): MNHNS, SASEGT. The CDR3 sequence: CASSEVAGYNEQFF. The CDR3 bases are TGTGCCAGCAGTGAGGTAGCGGGATACAATGAGCAGTTCTTC.

This chain uses TRBV7-3 with TRBJ2-2; possibly TRBD1 for D (6 bases). Germline V lookup: CDR1 SGHTA, CDR2 FQGTGA. The ends were cut back, 5 bases at V and 1 base at J, with 11 bases in the middle. This CDR3 has 15 amino acids. The CDR3 here is CASSRSGQNTGELFF. The CDR3 coding sequence is TGTGCCAGCAGCCGATCGGGACAGAACACCGGGGAGCTGTTTTTT.